This passage covers 12 T cell receptor beta chains from one sample sequenced in a study of cytomegalovirus exposure and HLA in healthy donors. A multiplex PCR was run with 60 Vbeta primers and 13 Jbeta primers. This table comes from immunoSEQ multiplex PCR, and its TCRdb copy is limited to in-frame clones, with some not included. The table lists 170,000 or so clones, 84% of them singletons. Sequencing input: PBMCs. The receptors were gathered from a girl between 5 and 17 years old in good health and CMV-seropositive.

The gene calls are TRBV19 and TRBJ1-4, with TRBD1 identical over 7 bases. After removal of 6 bases from V and 11 bases from J, the junction contained 12 bases not matched to a gene. This CDR3 has 14 amino acids. Germline V lookup: CDR1 LNHDA, CDR2 SQIVND (reference sequence). The CDR3 region is CASSLGQQIGKLFF. CDR3 in DNA: TGTGCCAGTAGCCTGGGACAGCAGATCGGCAAACTGTTTTTT.

The V and J genes are TRBV4-2 and TRBJ1-2, with D perhaps matching TRBD1 (5 bases). V was pared by 0 bases and J by 8 bases, with 13 bases between. Germline V gene lookup returns CDR1 LGHNA and CDR2 YNFKEQ. CDR3 length equals 14 residues. The CDR3 reads CASSQDGGIRGYTF. CDR3 sequence (DNA): TGTGCCAGCAGCCAAGACGGGGGTATTCGGGGCTACACCTTC.

This chain links TRBV19 with TRBJ1-1, with D perhaps TRBD1 (5 bases). Trimming removed 6 bases at V and 0 bases at J, with 11 bases between. Germline V gives CDR1 LNHDA, CDR2 SQIVND (reference sequence). This CDR3 is built from 14 residues. The CDR3 DNA follows: TGTGCCAGTAGCTACGGGGGATTGAACACTGAAGCTTTCTTT. Encoded protein: CASSYGGLNTEAFF.

The rearrangement links TRBV7-2 to TRBJ2-1; 8 nucleotides align to TRBD2. The germline gives CDR1 SGHTA, CDR2 FQGNSA. After removal of 0 bases from V and 1 base from J, the junction contained 2 bases not matched to a gene. CDR3 length equals 16 residues. DNA for the CDR3: TGTGCCAGCAGCTTAGCGGGCGGGGGGTCCTACAATGAGCAGTTCTTC. Encoded protein: CASSLAGGGSYNEQFF.

V is TRBV5-6 and J is TRBJ1-1, with 8 bases fitting TRBD1. Trimming took 0 bases from V and 6 from J; bases not matched to a gene: 10. CDR1 is SGHDT, CDR2 YYEEEE, per germline. The CDR3 loop spans 16 amino acids. The CDR3 sequence: CASSLGPGQGRPEAFF. The CDR3 bases are TGTGCCAGCAGCTTGGGGCCCGGACAGGGAAGGCCTGAAGCTTTCTTT.

The chain links TRBV11-3 to TRBJ2-5, with TRBD2 identical over 8 bases. The CDR3 is 15 residues long. Germline CDR1 SGHNT, CDR2 YENEEA. The trim removed 5 bases at V and 5 bases at J, leaving 10 bases unmatched. CDR3 in DNA: TGTGCCAGCAGCGCCTCCCTTAGCGGGGCCGAGACCCAGTACTTC. Translating it yields CASSASLSGAETQYF.

The rearrangement links TRBV5-1 to TRBJ2-1; tentatively, D is TRBD1 (6 bases). Trimming removed 0 bases at V and 8 bases at J, with 15 bases between. Germline-derived CDR1 and CDR2 are SGHRS and YFSETQ. This CDR3 is built from 15 residues. For the CDR3, the DNA is TGCGCCAGCAGCTTGGTTAGGGGGATGGTCGATGAGCAGTTCTTC. It translates to CASSLVRGMVDEQFF.

The chain carries TRBV4-1 and TRBJ2-7; 7 nucleotides align to TRBD1. The V and J ends lost 1 base and 3 bases, in that order; junction bases with no gene match: 6. CDR3 length: 15 residues. In germline, CDR1 is MGHRA, CDR2 YSYEKL. The CDR3 DNA follows: TGCGCCAGCAGCCAAGCTCTGACAGGGTACTACGAGCAGTACTTC. This encodes CASSQALTGYYEQYF.

The J gene is TRBJ1-1, the V gene TRBV7-9; unclear D gene. The CDR3 extends over 14 amino acids. Trimming removed 4 bases from V and 1 base from J, with 10 bases in between. The germline V gene has CDR1 SEHNR and CDR2 FQNEAQ (reference sequence). The CDR3 loop is CASSSRRANTEAFF. The CDR3 nucleotides are TGTGCCAGCAGCTCCCGTCGCGCGAACACTGAAGCTTTCTTT.

J is TRBJ2-4 and V is TRBV6-5, with D possibly matching TRBD2 (6 bases). Germline V lookup: CDR1 MNHEY, CDR2 SVGAGI. The CDR3 loop spans 15 amino acids. V lost 6 bases and J lost 2, with 14 bases in between. CDR3 coding DNA: TGTGCCAGCAGCTCGGTTGGGGGGACCAAAAACATTCAGTACTTC. Its protein is CASSSVGGTKNIQYF.

The chain couples TRBV27 to TRBJ1-2; 7 positions agree with TRBD1. Losses at the gene ends were 7 bases for V and 7 bases for J; bases not matched to a gene: 9. Germline V gives CDR1 MNHEY, CDR2 SMNVEV (reference sequence). CDR3 length: 13 amino acids. The CDR3: CASKTQGTGGYTF. The CDR3 DNA reads TGTGCCAGCAAAACACAGGGGACGGGTGGCTACACCTTC.

The chain has TRBV7-3 and TRBJ2-3; the D gene is possibly TRBD2 (7 bases). V was pared by 5 bases and J by 5 bases, with 14 bases between. Germline assignment: CDR1 SGHTA and CDR2 FQGTGA. The CDR3 consists of 14 residues. The CDR3 sequence: CASSPRGAEDTQYF. DNA of the CDR3: TGTGCCAGCAGCCCACGGGGGGCTGAAGATACGCAGTATTTT.